Below, 25 T cell receptor beta chains from the same sample are listed, as sequenced in a study of cytotoxic CD8 clonotypes in ibrutinib-treated CLL. Some clones are missing from TCRdb's copy, which holds only in-frame ones; the method was immunoSEQ multiplex PCR. The sample lists some 58,000 clones, over 60% occurring once. This specimen was PBMCs, taken after 12 months of ibrutinib treatment. Receptors were obtained from a human donor with chronic lymphocytic leukemia.

The rearrangement uses TRBV28 and TRBJ2-3; D is possibly TRBD2 (6 bases). The germline V gene has CDR1 MDHEN and CDR2 SYDVKM. The CDR3 has 15 residues. V was trimmed by 3 bases and J by 6 bases, leaving 16 bases between them. CDR3: CASSFRALGGDTQYF. CDR3 in DNA: TGTGCCAGCAGTTTTAGGGCACTCGGAGGGGATACGCAGTATTTT.

The genes are TRBV9 and TRBJ2-1, with 7 bases that match TRBD2. CDR1 and CDR2 (germline): SGDLS, YYNGEE. V gave up 0 bases and J gave up 8 bases; unmatched junction bases: 11. CDR3 length: 16 amino acids. The CDR3 bases are TGTGCCAGCAGCGTAGCCGGACTAGGTGGGGTCTATGAGCAGTTCTTC. This encodes CASSVAGLGGVYEQFF.

This clone was seen only once. V is TRBV5-4 and J is TRBJ2-1; 10 nucleotides line up with TRBD2. The germline gives CDR1 SGHNT, CDR2 YYREEE (reference sequence). The CDR3 is 16 amino acids. With 4 bases clipped from V and 4 bases from J, the junction kept 8 bases outside the gene matches. This chain's CDR3 is CASSRRAGGNYNEQFF. The DNA of the CDR3 is TGTGCCAGCAGCAGACGAGCGGGAGGGAATTACAATGAGCAGTTCTTC.

The V call is TRBV6-1, the J call TRBJ2-7, with D unclear. V dropped 1 base and J dropped 2 bases, with 12 bases sitting between them. Germline values: CDR1 MNHNS, CDR2 SASEGT. The CDR3 consists of 15 residues. CDR3: CASSEESVYPYEQYF. The CDR3 bases are TGTGCCAGCAGTGAAGAGTCAGTTTATCCCTACGAGCAGTACTTC.

This chain links TRBV30 with TRBJ2-1; D ambiguous. V lost 1 base and J 4 bases, leaving 17 bases between the germline ends. The CDR3 spans 16 residues. Germline assignment: CDR1 GTSNPN and CDR2 SVGIG (reference sequence). CDR3 nucleotides: TGTGCCTGGAGTGACTTAGTCTTTGGAAAATACAATGAGCAGTTCTTC. Translation gives CAWSDLVFGKYNEQFF.

This chain uses TRBV29-1 with TRBJ1-5; TRBD1 aligns across 11 bases. The germline V gene encodes CDR1 SQVTM and CDR2 ANQGSEA. This CDR3 is 14 amino acids long. With V trimmed by 1 base and J by 6 bases, 2 bases remained unmatched. DNA for the CDR3: TGCAGCGTTGAAGTTGGGACAGGGGGTCAGCCCCAGCATTTT. It specifies CSVEVGTGGQPQHF.

This clone appeared a few times. The chain links TRBV15 to TRBJ1-1; D may be TRBD1 (6 bases). V was pared by 6 bases and J by 1 base, with 12 bases between. CDR3 length: 14 amino acids. CDR1 LNHNV and CDR2 YYDKDF come from the germline V gene (reference sequence). CDR3 sequence: CATRRGGTNTEAFF. The CDR3 DNA reads TGTGCCACCAGGAGGGGGGGTACGAACACTGAAGCTTTCTTT.

V usage is TRBV7-6 and J usage is TRBJ2-2; 14 bases agree with TRBD2. V gave up 8 bases and J gave up 7 bases; unmatched junction bases: 6. The CDR3 is 15 amino acids. Germline values: CDR1 SGHVS, CDR2 FNYEAQ. CDR3 protein: CASGGLAGANGELFF. CDR3 coding DNA: TGTGCCAGCGGGGGACTAGCGGGGGCCAACGGGGAGCTGTTTTTT.

This sequence joins TRBV4-1 and TRBJ2-5; TRBD1 matches 9 bases. CDR1 and CDR2 (germline): MGHRA, YSYEKL. Trimming at V came to 3 bases and at J to 2 bases, leaving 13 bases not matched to a gene. The CDR3 runs 18 residues. CDR3 residues: CASSHPLDRGPEQETQYF. CDR3 DNA sequence: TGCGCCAGCAGCCACCCGCTGGACAGGGGACCAGAACAAGAGACCCAGTACTTC.

This chain joins TRBV5-4 and TRBJ2-1; the D gene could be TRBD1 or TRBD2 (5 bases each). The germline V and J ends were trimmed by 4 bases and 3 bases, with 11 bases remaining between them. The CDR3 loop spans 14 amino acids. The germline V gene has CDR1 SGHNT and CDR2 YYREEE (reference sequence). The chain's CDR3 is CASSPRDRYNEQFF. CDR3 DNA: TGTGCCAGCAGCCCTCGGGACCGCTACAATGAGCAGTTCTTC.

The V call is TRBV5-4, the J call TRBJ2-1, with 11 bases lining up with TRBD2. The CDR3 covers 17 residues. V was pared by 4 bases and J by 1 base, with 7 bases of the junction left unmatched. In germline, CDR1 is SGHNT, CDR2 YYREEE (reference sequence). CDR3 coding DNA: TGTGCCAGCAGCGTCGGGACTAGCGGTGTTTCCTACAATGAGCAGTTCTTC. It specifies CASSVGTSGVSYNEQFF.

The chain combines TRBV2 with TRBJ2-1; 7 positions agree with TRBD2. The CDR3 runs 16 residues. Trimming took 8 bases from V and 2 from J; bases not matched to a gene: 12. CDR1 and CDR2 (germline): SNHLY, FYNNEI. CDR3 region: CASRSAGDLPYNEQFF. CDR3 DNA: TGTGCCAGCCGGAGCGCGGGGGACCTTCCCTACAATGAGCAGTTCTTC.

V is TRBV5-1 and J is TRBJ1-5, with 9 bases matching TRBD1. The CDR3 runs 16 residues. The germline gives CDR1 SGHRS, CDR2 YFSETQ. Trimming at V came to 4 bases and at J to 4 bases, leaving 9 bases not matched to a gene. The CDR3 nucleotides are TGCGCCAGCAGCGAGGGGGGACAGGGAAGGAATCAGCCCCAGCATTTT. Amino acids: CASSEGGQGRNQPQHF.

The rearrangement links TRBV29-1 to TRBJ1-4, with 7 bases fitting TRBD1. V shed 4 bases and J 4 bases; nucleotides not matched to a gene: 6. The germline CDR1 and CDR2 sequences are SQVTM and ANQGSEA. The CDR3 sequence is 14 residues long. CDR3 coding DNA: TGCAGCGTTGGATCGACAGGGCTTAATGAAAAACTGTTTTTT. The encoded protein is CSVGSTGLNEKLFF.

The chain carries TRBV19 and TRBJ2-1, with D hard to call. Germline V gives CDR1 LNHDA, CDR2 SQIVND (reference sequence). The CDR3 loop spans 15 amino acids. V lost 4 bases and J lost 0, with 10 bases in between. The CDR3 loop is CASSRSSGSYNEQFF. CDR3 DNA sequence: TGTGCCAGTAGTAGATCGTCTGGCTCCTACAATGAGCAGTTCTTC.

This clone was picked up one time. The chain combines TRBV11-2 with TRBJ2-7, with a tentative D call TRBD2 (5 bases). Trimming left V 5 bases short and J 0 bases short, with 11 bases between. Germline-derived CDR1 and CDR2 are SGHAT and FQNNGV. The CDR3 is made up of 14 amino acids. CDR3 DNA: TGTGCCAGCAGCGTCGACTATAACTCCTACGAGCAGTACTTC. Residues: CASSVDYNSYEQYF.

J is TRBJ2-5 and V is TRBV28, with D maybe TRBD2 (5 bases). CDR1 and CDR2 from the germline V gene are MDHEN and SYDVKM. The CDR3 is 12 amino acids. Trimming cost V 3 bases and J 5 bases, with 7 bases left between them. The CDR3 nucleotides are TGTGCCAGCAGTTTTGGCGGGGAGACCCAGTACTTC. It codes for CASSFGGETQYF.

The chain has TRBV9 and TRBJ2-7, with D possibly called TRBD1 or TRBD2 (5 bases each). With 3 bases removed from V and 5 bases from J, the gap between germline ends came to 15 bases. Germline V CDR1 and CDR2: SGDLS, YYNGEE. This CDR3 spans 14 amino acids. CDR3 coding DNA: TGTGCCAGCAGCGGGGGACCGCTGAGCCACGAGCAGTACTTC. Amino acids: CASSGGPLSHEQYF.

This chain links TRBV19 with TRBJ1-4; possibly TRBD1 for D (6 bases). Germline V lookup: CDR1 LNHDA, CDR2 SQIVND (reference sequence). The V end was cut by 7 bases, the J end by 8 bases, with 14 bases between. The CDR3 is made up of 13 amino acids. The CDR3 nucleotides read TGTGCCAGTAACGACAGGTTTGAAGAAAAACTGTTTTTT. It translates to CASNDRFEEKLFF.

V and J are TRBV6-4 and TRBJ2-4; D unclear. Trimming cost V 3 bases and J 3 bases, with 12 bases left between them. Germline V gene data show CDR1 as MRHNA and CDR2 as SNTAGT. The CDR3 sequence is 15 residues long. The CDR3 DNA follows: TGTGCCAGCAGTGATATATTGTCGATCAAAAACATTCAGTACTTC. Its translation: CASSDILSIKNIQYF.

The rearrangement joins TRBV7-6 to TRBJ2-3, with 9 bases fitting TRBD2. V lost 0 bases, J lost 1 base, and 2 bases stayed unmatched. Germline lookup yields CDR1 SGHVS and CDR2 FNYEAQ. The CDR3 has 16 amino acids. The CDR3 reads CASSLAAGGGTDTQYF. CDR3 sequence (DNA): TGTGCCAGCAGCTTAGCGGCGGGAGGGGGCACAGATACGCAGTATTTT.

The V and J genes are TRBV29-1 and TRBJ2-7; D is ambiguous. This CDR3 region has 11 residues. The ends were cut back, 6 bases at V and 4 bases at J, with 10 bases in the middle. Germline V gives CDR1 SQVTM, CDR2 ANQGSEA. Written as DNA, the CDR3 is TGCAGCGTGGCGGAGTCTTACGAGCAGTACTTC. Protein sequence: CSVAESYEQYF.

CDR3 region: CASSWGQADTEAFF. The CDR3 coding sequence is TGTGCCAGCAGTTGGGGACAGGCTGACACTGAAGCTTTCTTT. The genes are TRBV28 and TRBJ1-1; TRBD1 matches at 8 bases. This CDR3 region has 14 residues. With 4 bases clipped from V and 3 bases from J, the junction kept 4 bases outside the gene matches. Germline CDR1 MDHEN, CDR2 SYDVKM.

The chain links TRBV2 to TRBJ2-1; D call uncertain. V lost 7 bases and J 4 bases, leaving 8 bases between the germline ends. The CDR3 is 12 residues long. Germline V gene lookup returns CDR1 SNHLY and CDR2 FYNNEI. CDR3 region: CASKAEYNEQFF. The CDR3 nucleotides are TGTGCCAGCAAGGCGGAATACAATGAGCAGTTCTTC.

The CDR3 DNA is TGTGCCAGCAGCCGGACGGGACTAGCGGGAAGCGAGCAGTACTTC. Encoded protein: CASSRTGLAGSEQYF. The chain recombines TRBV5-4 with TRBJ2-7; the match to TRBD2 covers 13 bases. The V and J ends lost 4 bases and 6 bases, in that order; junction bases with no gene match: 7. The CDR3 consists of 15 residues. The germline V gene encodes CDR1 SGHNT and CDR2 YYREEE (reference sequence).